Sequencing of this TCR beta chain was carried out in a study of identical twins. Study-wide points: Clonotypes of the beta chain that were abundant in cord blood carried fewer insertions (memory repertoires showed none).

This clonotype was seen a handful of times. Its antigen is undetermined. Addition of a universal primer site occurred through template switching, and cDNA carried unique molecular identifiers. MiXCR, run by TCRdb on the 5' RACE reads, gives a single entry per CDR3 protein. Of 250,000 to 350,000 distinct CDR3 sequences in the sample, about 8.1% were seen once. The germline gives CDR1 MGHDK, CDR2 SYGVNS. The CDR3 sequence is 13 residues long. The germline V and J ends were trimmed by 5 bases and 4 bases, with 9 bases remaining between them. In addition, the sample was reused for a study of yellow fever vaccine responses in identical twins.

The source is a woman aged 18 to 35 in good health. This chain uses TRBV25-1 with TRBJ2-1, with D perhaps TRBD1 (6 bases). Sequenced sample: memory (CD45RO+) T cells sorted from blood. CDR3 loop: CASSYGQYNEQFF. The CDR3 coding sequence is TGTGCCAGCAGTTATGGACAGTACAATGAGCAGTTCTTC.